The 23 T cell receptor beta chains below come from one sample, sequenced in a study of blood T cell repertoires in COVID-19. Clones were sequenced by immunoSEQ multiplex PCR, and TCRdb holds only the in-frame ones, with some missing. This sample yields 130,000 to 150,000 clones, of which 84% are seen a single time; 5% to 7.5% belongs to the top ten. The specimen was peripheral blood. The source is a human donor in a cohort sampled during active COVID-19.

The V and J genes are TRBV6-2 or TRBV6-3 and TRBJ2-7, with TRBD2 identical over 13 bases. CDR1 is MNHEY, CDR2 SVGEGT, per germline. The CDR3 sequence is 15 residues long. V shed 5 bases and J 3 bases; nucleotides not matched to a gene: 4. CDR3 bases: TGTGCCAGCAGTGACCGGACTAGCGGGGGCTACGAGCAGTACTTC. Its translation: CASSDRTSGGYEQYF.

The chain couples TRBV19 to TRBJ2-2, with 12 bases fitting TRBD1. With V trimmed by 7 bases and J by 3 bases, 6 bases remained unmatched. The germline gives CDR1 LNHDA, CDR2 SQIVND (reference sequence). CDR3 size: 16 residues. DNA for the CDR3: TGTGCCAGTACCCAAGGGACAGGGGGCTACACCGGGGAGCTGTTTTTT. Its protein is CASTQGTGGYTGELFF.

This clone came up once. This chain uses TRBV2 with TRBJ2-2, with 9 positions matching TRBD2. The V gene's germline CDR1 is SNHLY and CDR2 FYNNEI. V was pared by 5 bases and J by 10 bases, with 8 bases of the junction left unmatched. The CDR3 runs 14 residues. Written as DNA, the CDR3 is TGTGCCAGCAGTAGCGGGCTAGCGGGAACGGAGCTGTTTTTT. It translates to CASSSGLAGTELFF.

This rearrangement joins TRBV5-4 to TRBJ2-7, with D uncertain. The CDR3 sequence is 12 residues long. Germline-derived CDR1 and CDR2 are SGHNT and YYREEE (reference sequence). Trimming removed 3 bases at V and 8 bases at J, with 12 bases between. Here the CDR3 DNA reads TGTGCCAGCAGCTCCCCGAGCGCCCAGCAGTACTTC. Its protein product is CASSSPSAQQYF.

The chain combines TRBV19 with TRBJ1-4; possible D gene TRBD1, 6 bases. This CDR3 comprises 14 residues. The V and J ends lost 8 bases and 2 bases respectively, with 12 bases between them. Looked up from germline, CDR1 is LNHDA and CDR2 is SQIVND (reference sequence). DNA for the CDR3: TGTGCCAGTCAACAGGGCGGCACTAATGAAAAACTGTTTTTT. This codes for CASQQGGTNEKLFF.

The CDR3 sequence: CASSVGARRQETQYF. CDR3 in DNA: TGTGCCAGCAGCGTAGGTGCGCGGCGTCAAGAGACCCAGTACTTC. V usage is TRBV9 and J usage is TRBJ2-5; D remains unclear. The germline V and J ends were trimmed by 0 bases and 2 bases, with 11 bases remaining between them. CDR1 and CDR2 (germline): SGDLS, YYNGEE. This CDR3 region has 15 residues.

The chain employs TRBV12-2 and TRBJ2-7; the table's D gene call, TRBD2, was not cross checked with the DNA. TRBV12-2 counts as a pseudogene. This CDR3 has 19 amino acids. The CDR3 sequence: CASRLETSDGGGGLFEQYF. The DNA for the CDR3 is TGTGCAAGTCGCTTAGAAACTAGCGATGGAGGCGGGGGGCTGTTCGAGCAGTACTTC.

The rearrangement links TRBV3-1 (or the pseudogene TRBV3-2) to TRBJ2-7; 10 nucleotides agree with TRBD1. J was trimmed by 5 bases and V by 3 bases; bases with no gene match: 10. This CDR3 comprises 16 residues. From germline, CDR1 is LGHDT and CDR2 YNNKEL (reference sequence). CDR3 nucleotide sequence: TGTGCCAGCAGCCAGCCCTTGAGGGACAGGGGTAACGAGCAGTACTTC. This sequence encodes CASSQPLRDRGNEQYF.

J is TRBJ2-5 and V is TRBV5-1, with 7 bases lining up with TRBD1. CDR3 size: 17 residues. The J segment lost 1 base and the V segment lost 5 bases, leaving 14 bases of the junction unmatched. The germline V gene encodes CDR1 SGHRS and CDR2 YFSETQ. The CDR3 DNA is TGCGCCAGCAGACTTATCGGGACAGTGCCGTCCCAAGAGACCCAGTACTTC. Translated: CASRLIGTVPSQETQYF. The full variable domain, its missing parts supplied by reference TRBV5-1 and TRBJ2-5, is KAGVTQTPRYLIKTRGQQVTLSCSPISGHRSVSWYQQTPGQGLQFLFEYFSETQRNKGNFPGRFSGRQFSNSRSEMNVSTLELGDSALYLCASRLIGTVPSQETQYFGPGTRLLVL.

The genes are TRBV6-6 and TRBJ1-5; weak D call: TRBD1 (5 bases). Germline CDR1 MNHNY, CDR2 SVGAGI (reference sequence). The CDR3 runs 15 residues. V lost 5 bases and J lost 7, with 18 bases in between. This chain's CDR3 is CASSAPGRAGQPQHF. The CDR3, as DNA: TGTGCCAGCAGTGCACCAGGGAGGGCGGGCCAGCCCCAGCATTTT.

The chain joins TRBV24-1 to TRBJ2-7; TRBD1 is a possible D gene (6 bases). V was pared by 4 bases and J by 7 bases, with 25 bases between. Germline CDR1 and CDR2: KGHDR and SFDVKD. The CDR3 contains 17 residues. The CDR3 DNA sequence: TGTGCCACCAGTGACCCGGACAGAGTTCCTCAAGTGGGGGAGCAGTACTTC. Amino acid sequence: CATSDPDRVPQVGEQYF.

The gene calls are TRBV6-2 or TRBV6-3 and TRBJ1-1; 12 bases are shared with TRBD1. CDR1 and CDR2 (germline): MNHEY, SVGEGT. CDR3 size: 16 residues. The V gene end was trimmed by 6 bases and the J gene end by 4 bases; junction bases not matched to a gene: 9. The chain's CDR3 is CASSETGQGAGTEAFF. In DNA, the CDR3 is TGTGCCAGCAGCGAAACGGGACAGGGGGCTGGCACTGAAGCTTTCTTT.

V and J are TRBV7-2 and TRBJ2-5; possibly TRBD2 for D (7 bases). Trimming left V 5 bases short and J 4 bases short, with 17 bases between. This CDR3 region has 15 residues. Germline V lookup: CDR1 SGHTA, CDR2 FQGNSA. For the CDR3, the DNA is TGTGCCAGCAGCCGGACGGGGGGCAGACGAGAGACCCAGTACTTC. Protein product: CASSRTGGRRETQYF.

The chain has TRBV19 and TRBJ1-2, with D perhaps TRBD1 (5 bases). This CDR3 spans 13 amino acids. With 3 bases removed from V and 4 bases from J, the gap between germline ends came to 9 bases. Germline CDR1 is LNHDA and CDR2 is SQIVND (reference sequence). The CDR3 protein is CASSIGGTYGYTF. The CDR3, as DNA: TGTGCCAGTAGTATCGGGGGAACCTATGGCTACACCTTC.

This rearrangement joins TRBV7-2 to TRBJ1-5, with 7 nucleotides matching TRBD1. Germline CDR1 reads SGHTA; CDR2 reads FQGNSA. The ends lost 3 bases at V and 4 bases at J; junction bases unmatched: 0. This CDR3 contains 13 residues. The DNA for the CDR3 is TGTGCCAGCAGCTTGACAGGGAATCAGCCCCAGCATTTT. Protein: CASSLTGNQPQHF. The whole variable domain, filled in from reference TRBV7-2 and TRBJ1-5, reads GAGVSQSPSNKVTEKGKDVELRCDPISGHTALYWYRQSLGQGLEFLIYFQGNSAPDKSGLPSDRFSAERTGGSVSTLTIQRTQQEDSAVYLCASSLTGNQPQHFGDGTRLSIL.

V and J are TRBV7-2 and TRBJ2-1, with unresolved D. This CDR3 spans 15 amino acids. The V gene lost 5 bases and the J gene lost 0 bases, with 11 bases spanning the gap. Germline V gene lookup returns CDR1 SGHTA and CDR2 FQGNSA. Here the CDR3 reads CASSVDFNSYNEQFF. The CDR3 region has the DNA TGTGCCAGCAGCGTTGACTTCAACTCCTACAATGAGCAGTTCTTC.

This chain connects TRBV6-5 to TRBJ1-1; TRBD1 is a possible D gene (5 bases). Per germline, CDR1 MNHEY and CDR2 SVGAGI. The CDR3 totals 14 residues. V was trimmed by 2 bases and J by 4 bases, leaving 11 bases between them. The CDR3 nucleotides read TGTGCCAGCAGTTACAAAGGGGAGGGCACTGAAGCTTTCTTT. Translated: CASSYKGEGTEAFF.

V and J are TRBV30 and TRBJ2-7, with a weak D call TRBD1 (5 bases). The V and J ends lost 2 bases and 3 bases respectively, with 11 bases between them. The CDR3 sequence is 13 residues long. CDR1 GTSNPN and CDR2 SVGIG come from the germline V gene (reference sequence). The CDR3 nucleotides are TGTGCCTGGAGTTCCTCGACAGTCTACGAGCAGTACTTC. It is translated as CAWSSSTVYEQYF.

The V gene is TRBV18, the J gene TRBJ2-3, with TRBD1 as a possible D gene (6 bases). The CDR3 runs 13 residues. Germline V gene sequence: CDR1 KGHSH, CDR2 LQKENI. V lost 7 bases to trimming and J lost 3 bases, with 11 bases between them. The CDR3 spells CASLQGTTDTQYF. CDR3 sequence (DNA): TGTGCCAGCTTACAGGGTACTACAGATACGCAGTATTTT.

The chain carries TRBV7-2 and TRBJ2-7; D might be TRBD2 (5 bases). Germline V gives CDR1 SGHTA, CDR2 FQGNSA. V lost 4 bases and J 2 bases, leaving 12 bases between the germline ends. This CDR3 is built from 14 residues. The CDR3: CASSSLARTYEQYF. The CDR3 DNA sequence: TGTGCCAGCAGCTCTTTAGCGCGGACCTACGAGCAGTACTTC.

V gene TRBV5-6 combines with J gene TRBJ1-4; 11 nucleotides line up with TRBD1. The CDR3 totals 17 residues. The trim removed 4 bases at V and 1 base at J, leaving 6 bases unmatched. Germline assignment: CDR1 SGHDT and CDR2 YYEEEE. The CDR3 DNA reads TGTGCCAGCAGCCGGACAGGGGGCAGGGGAACTAATGAAAAACTGTTTTTT. Translated: CASSRTGGRGTNEKLFF.

This sequence joins TRBV7-3 and TRBJ2-2; 11 bases line up with TRBD2. The V gene end was trimmed by 1 base and the J gene end by 10 bases; junction bases not matched to a gene: 8. The CDR3 consists of 16 residues. CDR1 SGHTA and CDR2 FQGTGA come from the germline V gene. The CDR3: CASSLMASGGHEELFF. As DNA, the CDR3 is TGTGCCAGCAGCTTAATGGCTAGCGGGGGGCATGAGGAGCTGTTTTTT.

This chain connects TRBV28 to TRBJ1-2; a possible D gene is TRBD1 (6 bases). The CDR3 loop spans 15 amino acids. V lost 6 bases to trimming and J lost 4 bases, with 18 bases between them. From germline, CDR1 is MDHEN and CDR2 SYDVKM. CDR3 bases: TGTGCCAGCAGGGAGCAGGGGCCTAACCCCTATGGCTACACCTTC. Amino acid sequence: CASREQGPNPYGYTF.